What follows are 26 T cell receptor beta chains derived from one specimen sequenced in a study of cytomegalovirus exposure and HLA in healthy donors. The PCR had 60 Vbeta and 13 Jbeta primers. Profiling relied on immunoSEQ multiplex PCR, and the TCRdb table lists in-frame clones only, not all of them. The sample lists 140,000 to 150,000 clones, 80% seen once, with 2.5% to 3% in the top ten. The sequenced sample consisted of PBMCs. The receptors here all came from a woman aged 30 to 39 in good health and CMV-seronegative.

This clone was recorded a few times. CDR3 in amino acids: CASSESGTGGFYGYTF. The CDR3 DNA is TGTGCCAGCAGCGAGTCCGGGACAGGAGGTTTCTATGGCTACACCTTC. The gene calls are TRBV5-6 and TRBJ1-2, with 8 positions matching TRBD1. The CDR3 runs to 16 residues. The V segment lost 4 bases and the J segment 4 bases; nucleotides outside the gene matches: 12. CDR1 SGHDT and CDR2 YYEEEE come from the germline V gene.

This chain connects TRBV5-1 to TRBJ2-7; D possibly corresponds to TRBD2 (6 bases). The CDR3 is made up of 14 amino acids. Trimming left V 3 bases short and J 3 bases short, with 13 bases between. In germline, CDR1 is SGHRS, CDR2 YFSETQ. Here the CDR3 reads CASSYRDSYYEQYF. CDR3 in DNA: TGCGCCAGCAGCTACCGGGACTCCTACTACGAGCAGTACTTC.

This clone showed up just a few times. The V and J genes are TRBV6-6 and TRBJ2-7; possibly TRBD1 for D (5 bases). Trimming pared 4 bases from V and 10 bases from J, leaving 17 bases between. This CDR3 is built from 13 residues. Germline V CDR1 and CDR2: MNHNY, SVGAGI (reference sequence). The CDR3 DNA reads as TGTGCCAGCAGTTCCCGTGGTCGGACAAATCAGTACTTC. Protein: CASSSRGRTNQYF.

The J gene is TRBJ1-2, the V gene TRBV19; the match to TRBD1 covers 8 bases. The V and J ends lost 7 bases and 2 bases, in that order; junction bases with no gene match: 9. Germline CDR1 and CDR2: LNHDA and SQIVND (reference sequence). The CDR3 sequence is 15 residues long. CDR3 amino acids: CASMSPGGRNYGYTF. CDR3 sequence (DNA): TGTGCCAGTATGTCCCCAGGGGGCAGAAACTATGGCTACACCTTC.

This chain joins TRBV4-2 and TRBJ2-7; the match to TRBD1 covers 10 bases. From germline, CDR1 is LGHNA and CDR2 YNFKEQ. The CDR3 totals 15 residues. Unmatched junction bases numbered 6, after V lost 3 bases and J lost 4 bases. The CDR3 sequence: CASSQTGQGPYEQYF. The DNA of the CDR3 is TGTGCCAGCAGCCAGACGGGACAGGGGCCTTACGAGCAGTACTTC.

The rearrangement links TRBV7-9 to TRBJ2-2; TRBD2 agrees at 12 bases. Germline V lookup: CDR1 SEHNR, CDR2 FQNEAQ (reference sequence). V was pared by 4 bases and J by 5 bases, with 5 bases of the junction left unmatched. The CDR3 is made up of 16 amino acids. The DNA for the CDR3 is TGTGCCAGCAGCTCCGGACTAGCGGGAAGAACCGGGGAGCTGTTTTTT. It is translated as CASSSGLAGRTGELFF.

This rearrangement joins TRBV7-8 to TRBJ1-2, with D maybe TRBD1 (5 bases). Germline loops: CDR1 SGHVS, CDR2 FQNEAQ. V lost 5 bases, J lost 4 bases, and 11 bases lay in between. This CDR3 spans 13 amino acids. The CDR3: CASSPQGPYGYTF. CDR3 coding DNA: TGTGCCAGCAGCCCCCAGGGTCCCTATGGCTACACCTTC. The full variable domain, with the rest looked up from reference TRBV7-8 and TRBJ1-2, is GAGVSQSPRYKVAKRGQDVALRCDPISGHVSLFWYQQALGQGPEFLTYFQNEAQLDKSGLPSDRFFAERPEGSVSTLKIQRTQQEDSAVYLCASSPQGPYGYTFGSGTRLTVV.

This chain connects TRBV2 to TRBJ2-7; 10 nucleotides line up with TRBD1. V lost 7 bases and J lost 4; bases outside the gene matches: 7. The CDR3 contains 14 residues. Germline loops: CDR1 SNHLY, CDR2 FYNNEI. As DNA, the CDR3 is TGTGCCAGCACCCCCGGGACAGGGGTTTACGAGCAGTACTTC. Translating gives CASTPGTGVYEQYF.

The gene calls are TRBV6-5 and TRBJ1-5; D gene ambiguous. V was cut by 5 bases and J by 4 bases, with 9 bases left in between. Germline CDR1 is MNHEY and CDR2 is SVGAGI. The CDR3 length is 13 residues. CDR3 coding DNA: TGTGCCAGCAGTCCGATGGCTAATCAGCCCCAGCATTTT. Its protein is CASSPMANQPQHF.

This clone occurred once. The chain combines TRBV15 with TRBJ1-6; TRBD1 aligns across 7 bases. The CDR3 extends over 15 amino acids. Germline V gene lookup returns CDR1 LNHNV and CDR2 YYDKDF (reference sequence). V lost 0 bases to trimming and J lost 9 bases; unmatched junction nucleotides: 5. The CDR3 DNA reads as TGTGCCACCAGCAGAGAATCAGGGGGAACTTCACCCCTCCACTTT. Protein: CATSRESGGTSPLHF. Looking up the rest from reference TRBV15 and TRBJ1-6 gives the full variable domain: DAMVIQNPRYQVTQFGKPVTLSCSQTLNHNVMYWYQQKSSQAPKLLFHYYDKDFNNEADTPDNFQSRRPNTSFCFLDIRSPGLGDTAMYLCATSRESGGTSPLHFGNGTRLTVT.

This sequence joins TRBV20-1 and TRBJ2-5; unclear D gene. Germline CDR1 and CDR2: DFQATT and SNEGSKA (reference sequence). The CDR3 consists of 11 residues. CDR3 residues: CSALEQETQYF. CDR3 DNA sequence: TGCTCAGCCCTAGAGCAAGAGACCCAGTACTTC.

CDR3 bases: TGTGCCAGCAGCGCCCCGGGACAGGGGGTTGGTAGCACAGATACGCAGTATTTT. Amino acids: CASSAPGQGVGSTDTQYF. The chain is built from TRBV5-4 and TRBJ2-3; 11 bases map to TRBD1. This CDR3 comprises 18 residues. V trimming: 4 bases; J trimming: 0 bases; junction bases outside the gene matches: 10. Germline V gene lookup returns CDR1 SGHNT and CDR2 YYREEE (reference sequence).

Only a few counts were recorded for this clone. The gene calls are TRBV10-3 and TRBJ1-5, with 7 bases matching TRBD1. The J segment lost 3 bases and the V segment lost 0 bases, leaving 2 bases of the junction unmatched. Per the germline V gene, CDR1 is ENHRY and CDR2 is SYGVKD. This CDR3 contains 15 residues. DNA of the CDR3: TGTGCCATCAGTGAGTCGGACAGGCCCAATCAGCCCCAGCATTTT. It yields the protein CAISESDRPNQPQHF.

The DNA of the CDR3 is TGCGCCAGCAGCAGGCGGACTAGCGGGGGGAGGAATGAGCAGTTCTTC. This codes for CASSRRTSGGRNEQFF. V usage is TRBV5-1 and J usage is TRBJ2-1; 14 bases agree with TRBD2. The CDR3 has 16 amino acids. Trimming cost V 4 bases and J 7 bases; bases outside gene matches: 7. CDR1 is SGHRS, CDR2 YFSETQ, per germline.

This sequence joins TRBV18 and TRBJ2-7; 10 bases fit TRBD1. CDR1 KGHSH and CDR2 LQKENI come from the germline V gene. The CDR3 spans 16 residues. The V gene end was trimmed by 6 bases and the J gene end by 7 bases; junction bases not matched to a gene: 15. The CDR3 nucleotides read TGTGCCAGCTCCTGGACGCAGGGACAGGGGCGAGGTGAGCAGTACTTC. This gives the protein CASSWTQGQGRGEQYF.

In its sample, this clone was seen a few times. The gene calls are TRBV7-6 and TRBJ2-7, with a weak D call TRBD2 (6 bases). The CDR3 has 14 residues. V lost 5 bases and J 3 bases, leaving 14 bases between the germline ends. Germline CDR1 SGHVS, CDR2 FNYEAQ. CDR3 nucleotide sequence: TGTGCCAGCAGCCCTATGGAGGGGAGCTACGAGCAGTACTTC. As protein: CASSPMEGSYEQYF.

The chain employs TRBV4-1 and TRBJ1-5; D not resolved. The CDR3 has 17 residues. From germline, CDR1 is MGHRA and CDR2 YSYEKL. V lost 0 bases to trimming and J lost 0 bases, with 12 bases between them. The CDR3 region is CASSQDGSLNSNQPQHF. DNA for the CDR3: TGCGCCAGCAGCCAAGATGGTAGCCTGAATAGCAATCAGCCCCAGCATTTT.

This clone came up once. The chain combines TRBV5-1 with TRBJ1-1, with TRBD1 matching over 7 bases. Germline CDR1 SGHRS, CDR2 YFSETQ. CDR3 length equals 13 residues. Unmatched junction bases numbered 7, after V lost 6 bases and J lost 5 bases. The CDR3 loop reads CASNKGAGTEAFF. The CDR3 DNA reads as TGCGCCAGCAACAAGGGGGCAGGGACTGAAGCTTTCTTT. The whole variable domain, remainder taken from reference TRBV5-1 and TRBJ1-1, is KAGVTQTPRYLIKTRGQQVTLSCSPISGHRSVSWYQQTPGQGLQFLFEYFSETQRNKGNFPGRFSGRQFSNSRSEMNVSTLELGDSALYLCASNKGAGTEAFFGQGTRLTVV.

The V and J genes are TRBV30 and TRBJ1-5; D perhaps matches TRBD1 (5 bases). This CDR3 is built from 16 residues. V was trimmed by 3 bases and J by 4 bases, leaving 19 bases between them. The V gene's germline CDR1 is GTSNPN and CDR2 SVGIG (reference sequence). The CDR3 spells CAWRMPEQDPNQPQHF. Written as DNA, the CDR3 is TGTGCCTGGAGGATGCCTGAACAGGACCCGAATCAGCCCCAGCATTTT.

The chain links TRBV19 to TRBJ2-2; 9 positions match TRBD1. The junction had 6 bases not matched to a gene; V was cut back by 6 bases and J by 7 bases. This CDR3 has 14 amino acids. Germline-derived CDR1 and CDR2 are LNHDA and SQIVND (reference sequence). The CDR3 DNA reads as TGTGCCAGTAGCCCGACAGGGGGGGTCGGGGAGCTGTTTTTT. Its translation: CASSPTGGVGELFF. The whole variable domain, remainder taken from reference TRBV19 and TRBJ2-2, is DGGITQSPKYLFRKEGQNVTLSCEQNLNHDAMYWYRQDPGQGLRLIYYSQIVNDFQKGDIAEGYSVSREKKESFPLTVTSAQKNPTAFYLCASSPTGGVGELFFGEGSRLTVL.

This CDR3 reads CASSERGLEGEQYF. As DNA, the CDR3 is TGTGCCAGCAGTGAAAGGGGACTAGAAGGCGAGCAGTACTTC. This chain uses TRBV2 with TRBJ2-7, with 8 bases matching TRBD2. Trimming at V came to 2 bases and at J to 6 bases, leaving 6 bases not matched to a gene. Germline V CDR1 and CDR2: SNHLY, FYNNEI. This CDR3 has 14 amino acids. The full variable domain, completed using reference TRBV2 and TRBJ2-7, is EPEVTQTPSHQVTQMGQEVILRCVPISNHLYFYWYRQILGQKVEFLVSFYNNEISEKSEIFDDQFSVERPDGSNFTLKIRSTKLEDSAMYFCASSERGLEGEQYFGPGTRLTVT.

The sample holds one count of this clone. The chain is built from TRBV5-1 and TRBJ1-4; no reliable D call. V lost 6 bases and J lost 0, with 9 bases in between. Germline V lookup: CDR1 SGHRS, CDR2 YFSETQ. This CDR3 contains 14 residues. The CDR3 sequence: CASNEGATNEKLFF. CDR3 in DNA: TGCGCCAGCAACGAAGGAGCAACTAATGAAAAACTGTTTTTT.

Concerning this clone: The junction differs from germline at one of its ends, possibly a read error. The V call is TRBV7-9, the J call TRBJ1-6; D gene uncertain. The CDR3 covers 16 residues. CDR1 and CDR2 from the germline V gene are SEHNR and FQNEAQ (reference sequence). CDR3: CSSSSRQSSYNSPLHF. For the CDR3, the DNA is TGTTCCAGCAGCTCGAGGCAGAGCTCCTATAATTCACCCCTCCACTTT.

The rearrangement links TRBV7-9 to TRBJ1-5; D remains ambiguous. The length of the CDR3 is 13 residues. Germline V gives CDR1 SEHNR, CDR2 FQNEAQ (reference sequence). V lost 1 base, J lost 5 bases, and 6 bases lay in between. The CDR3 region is CASSLGKYQPQHF. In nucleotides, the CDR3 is TGTGCCAGCAGCTTAGGTAAATATCAGCCCCAGCATTTT.

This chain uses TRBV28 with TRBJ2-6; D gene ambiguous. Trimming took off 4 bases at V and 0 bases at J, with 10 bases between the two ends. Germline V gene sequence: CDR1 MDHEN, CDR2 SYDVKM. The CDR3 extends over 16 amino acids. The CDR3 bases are TGTGCCAGCAGTTCCCGACATATCTCTGGGGCCAACGTCCTGACTTTC. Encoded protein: CASSSRHISGANVLTF.

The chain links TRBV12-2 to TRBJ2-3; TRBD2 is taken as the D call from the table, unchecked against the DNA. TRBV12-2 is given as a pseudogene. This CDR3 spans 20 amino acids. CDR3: CASRLDLYPLLGFSTDTQYF. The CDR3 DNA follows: TGTGCAAGTCGCTTAGACCTCTACCCTCTGCTAGGCTTCAGCACAGATACGCAGTATTTT.